This T cell receptor (beta chain) is from a study of blood T cell repertoires in COVID-19. TCRdb's copy holds only in-frame clones and misses some; the assay was immunoSEQ multiplex PCR. Of 350,000 to 550,000 clones listed, roughly nine tenths are singletons. The receptor's source is a man under 40 who had recovered from COVID-19. The sample consisted of PBMCs or T cells enriched from blood (not recorded which).

CDR3 in amino acids: CASGILPGNSPLHF. In nucleotides, the CDR3 is TGTGCCAGCGGCATCCTCCCGGGGAATTCACCCCTCCACTTT. J is TRBJ1-6 and V is TRBV28; D is unclear. From germline, CDR1 is MDHEN and CDR2 SYDVKM. The V end was cut by 8 bases, the J end by 7 bases, with 15 bases between. The CDR3 consists of 14 residues. Variable domain in full (rest from reference TRBV28 and TRBJ1-6): DVKVTQSSRYLVKRTGEKVFLECVQDMDHENMFWYRQDPGLGLRLIYFSYDVKMKEKGDIPEGYSVSREKKERFSLILESASTNQTSMYLCASGILPGNSPLHFGNGTRLTVT.